Included here is one T cell receptor (beta chain) sequence, with context. One end of the junction does not line up with germline, which may come from a read error. This entry belongs to a study of T cells in Graves' hyperthyroidism and ophthalmopathy. Study information: Peripheral blood sampling occurred at initial diagnosis, before any treatment.

RNA transcripts gave rise to amplified TCR beta CDR3 regions. TCR CDR3 underwent first-round RT-PCR with the HTBI primer set. TCRdb redid the calling of the multiplex PCR reads with MiXCR, one entry per CDR3 protein. The sample contains roughly 840,000 distinct CDR3 sequences, about two fifths of which appear only once. The specimen was blood. The clonotype originates from a man between 18 and 29 years old with Graves' hyperthyroidism.

The CDR3 sequence: CACSAPDKGNSPLHF. The CDR3 coding sequence is TGTGCCTGCAGTGCCCCAGACAAAGGCAATTCACCCCTCCACTTT. The chain recombines TRBV25-1 with TRBJ1-6; D unclear. Germline-derived CDR1 and CDR2 are MGHDK and SYGVNS. CDR3 length equals 15 residues.